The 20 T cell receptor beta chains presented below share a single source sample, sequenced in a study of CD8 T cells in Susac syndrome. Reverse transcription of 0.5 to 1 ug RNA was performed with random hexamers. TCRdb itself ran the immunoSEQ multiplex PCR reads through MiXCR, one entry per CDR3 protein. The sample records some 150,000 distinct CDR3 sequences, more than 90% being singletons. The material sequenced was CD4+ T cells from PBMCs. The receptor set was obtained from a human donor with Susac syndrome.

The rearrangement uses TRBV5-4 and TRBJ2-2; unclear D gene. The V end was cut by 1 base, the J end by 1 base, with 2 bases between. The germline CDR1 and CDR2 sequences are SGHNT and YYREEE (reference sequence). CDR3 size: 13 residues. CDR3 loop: CASSLMNTGELFF. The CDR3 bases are TGTGCCAGCAGCTTGATGAACACCGGGGAGCTGTTTTTT.

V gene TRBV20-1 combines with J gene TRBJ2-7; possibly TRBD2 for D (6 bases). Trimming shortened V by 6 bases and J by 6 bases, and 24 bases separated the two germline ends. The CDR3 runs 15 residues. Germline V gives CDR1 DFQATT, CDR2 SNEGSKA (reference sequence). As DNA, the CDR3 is TGCAGTGCCCCGGAGGGCGGGCGGTGGGGAGGCGAGCAGTACTTC. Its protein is CSAPEGGRWGGEQYF.

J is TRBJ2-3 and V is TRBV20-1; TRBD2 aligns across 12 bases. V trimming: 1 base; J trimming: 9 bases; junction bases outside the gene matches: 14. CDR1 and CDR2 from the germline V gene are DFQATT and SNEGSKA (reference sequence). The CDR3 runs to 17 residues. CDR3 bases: TGCAGTGCTAGAGGTGTTTCTAGCGGGGGGGCATTGGGGACGCAGTATTTT. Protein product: CSARGVSSGGALGTQYF.

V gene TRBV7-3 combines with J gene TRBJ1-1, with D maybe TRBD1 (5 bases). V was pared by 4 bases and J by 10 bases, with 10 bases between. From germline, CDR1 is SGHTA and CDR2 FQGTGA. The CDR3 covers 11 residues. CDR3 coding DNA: TGTGCCAGCAGCTCCGGGACGATAGCTTTCTTT. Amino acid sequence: CASSSGTIAFF. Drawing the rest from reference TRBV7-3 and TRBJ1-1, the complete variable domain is GAGVSQTPSNKVTEKGKYVELRCDPISGHTALYWYRQSLGQGPEFLIYFQGTGAADDSGLPNDRFFAVRPEGSVSTLKIQRTERGDSAVYLCASSSGTIAFFGQGTRLTVV.

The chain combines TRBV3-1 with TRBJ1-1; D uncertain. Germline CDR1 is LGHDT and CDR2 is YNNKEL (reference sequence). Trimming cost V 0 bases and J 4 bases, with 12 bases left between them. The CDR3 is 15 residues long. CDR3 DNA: TGTGCCAGCAGCCAAGATCATCCGTTGAGCACTGAAGCTTTCTTT. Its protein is CASSQDHPLSTEAFF.

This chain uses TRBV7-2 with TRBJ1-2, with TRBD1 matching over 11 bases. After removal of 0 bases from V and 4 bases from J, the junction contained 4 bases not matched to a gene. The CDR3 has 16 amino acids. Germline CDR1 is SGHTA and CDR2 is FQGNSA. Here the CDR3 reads CASSLASGTGGYGYTF. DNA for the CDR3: TGTGCCAGCAGCTTAGCGTCCGGGACAGGGGGCTATGGCTACACCTTC.

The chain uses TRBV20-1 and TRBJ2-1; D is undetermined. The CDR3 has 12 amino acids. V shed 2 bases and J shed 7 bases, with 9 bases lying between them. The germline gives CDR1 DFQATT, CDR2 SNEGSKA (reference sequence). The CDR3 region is CSARPGRNEQFF. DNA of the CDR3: TGCAGTGCTAGACCTGGGCGTAATGAGCAGTTCTTC.

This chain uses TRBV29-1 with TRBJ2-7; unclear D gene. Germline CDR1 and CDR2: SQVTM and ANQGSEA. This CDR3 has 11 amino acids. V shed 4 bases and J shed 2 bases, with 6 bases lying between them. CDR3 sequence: CSVGGTYEQYF. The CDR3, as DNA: TGCAGCGTTGGTGGGACCTACGAGCAGTACTTC.

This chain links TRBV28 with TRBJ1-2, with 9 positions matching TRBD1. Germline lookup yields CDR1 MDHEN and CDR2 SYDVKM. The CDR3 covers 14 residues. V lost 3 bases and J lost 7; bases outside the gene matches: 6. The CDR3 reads CASSFGQGMGGYTF. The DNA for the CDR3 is TGTGCCAGCAGTTTCGGACAGGGGATGGGTGGCTACACCTTC.

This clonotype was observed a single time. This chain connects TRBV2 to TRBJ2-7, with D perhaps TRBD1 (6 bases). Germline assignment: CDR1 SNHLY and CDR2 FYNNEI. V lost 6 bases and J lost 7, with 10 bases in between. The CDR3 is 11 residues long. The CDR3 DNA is TGTGCCAGCAGGCAGGGGTTGGAGCAGTACTTC. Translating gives CASRQGLEQYF.

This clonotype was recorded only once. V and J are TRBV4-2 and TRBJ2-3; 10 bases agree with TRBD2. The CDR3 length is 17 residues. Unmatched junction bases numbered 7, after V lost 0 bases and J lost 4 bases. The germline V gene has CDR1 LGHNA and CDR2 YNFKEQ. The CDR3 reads CASSQDPRLAGPDTQYF. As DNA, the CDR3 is TGTGCCAGCAGCCAAGATCCCCGACTAGCGGGCCCAGATACGCAGTATTTT.

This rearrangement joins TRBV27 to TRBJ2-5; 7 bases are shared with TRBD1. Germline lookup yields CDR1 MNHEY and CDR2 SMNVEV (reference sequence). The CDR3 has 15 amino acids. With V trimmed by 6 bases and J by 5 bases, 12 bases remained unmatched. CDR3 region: CASRGGGTGVETQYF. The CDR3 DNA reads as TGTGCCAGCAGAGGGGGCGGTACCGGGGTGGAGACCCAGTACTTC.

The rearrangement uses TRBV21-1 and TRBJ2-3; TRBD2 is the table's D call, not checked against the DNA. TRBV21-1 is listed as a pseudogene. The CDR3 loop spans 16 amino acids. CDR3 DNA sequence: TGTGCCAGCAGCAAAGGGCAGCGGGAGAGCACAGATACGCAGTATTTT. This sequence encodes CASSKGQRESTDTQYF.

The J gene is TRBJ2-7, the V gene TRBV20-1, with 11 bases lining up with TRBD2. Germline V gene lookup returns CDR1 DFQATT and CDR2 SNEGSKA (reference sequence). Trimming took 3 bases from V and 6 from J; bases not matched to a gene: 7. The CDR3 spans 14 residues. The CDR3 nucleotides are TGCAGTGCTAGTACTAGCGGGAGTTATGCCGAGCAGTACTTC. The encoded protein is CSASTSGSYAEQYF.

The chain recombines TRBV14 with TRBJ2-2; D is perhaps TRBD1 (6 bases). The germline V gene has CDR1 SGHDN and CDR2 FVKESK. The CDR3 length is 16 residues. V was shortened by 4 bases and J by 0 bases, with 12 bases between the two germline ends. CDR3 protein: CASSPRDRTNTGELFF. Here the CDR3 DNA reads TGTGCCAGCAGCCCTCGAGACAGGACGAACACCGGGGAGCTGTTTTTT. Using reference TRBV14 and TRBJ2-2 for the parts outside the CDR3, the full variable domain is EAGVTQFPSHSVIEKGQTVTLRCDPISGHDNLYWYRRVMGKEIKFLLHFVKESKQDESGMPNNRFLAERTGGTYSTLKVQPAELEDSGVYFCASSPRDRTNTGELFFGEGSRLTVL.

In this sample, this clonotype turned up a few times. CDR3 amino acids: CSAPQAGVGPEQFF. The CDR3 coding sequence is TGCAGTGCTCCTCAAGCGGGAGTCGGTCCTGAGCAGTTCTTC. This chain uses TRBV20-1 with TRBJ2-1; 8 bases are a match to TRBD2. V shed 5 bases, J shed 9 bases, and the junction held 12 bases outside the gene matches. The CDR3 length is 14 residues. Per the germline V gene, CDR1 is DFQATT and CDR2 is SNEGSKA (reference sequence).

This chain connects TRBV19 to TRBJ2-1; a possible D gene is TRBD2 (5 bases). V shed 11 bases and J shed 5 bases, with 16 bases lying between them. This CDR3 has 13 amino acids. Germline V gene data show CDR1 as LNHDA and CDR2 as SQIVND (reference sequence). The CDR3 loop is CAAARTRDNEQFF. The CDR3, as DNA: TGTGCCGCCGCGCGGACTCGCGACAATGAGCAGTTCTTC. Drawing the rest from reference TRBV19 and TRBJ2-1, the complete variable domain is DGGITQSPKYLFRKEGQNVTLSCEQNLNHDAMYWYRQDPGQGLRLIYYSQIVNDFQKGDIAEGYSVSREKKESFPLTVTSAQKNPTAFYLCAAARTRDNEQFFGPGTRLTVL.

The CDR3 loop reads CSAPKLDRGRLFQETQYF. The CDR3 region has the DNA TGCAGTGCTCCGAAATTAGACAGGGGCCGACTTTTCCAAGAGACCCAGTACTTC. The chain couples TRBV20-1 to TRBJ2-5, with 8 bases matching TRBD1. This CDR3 contains 18 residues. Per germline, CDR1 DFQATT and CDR2 SNEGSKA (reference sequence). The V and J ends lost 5 bases and 1 base, in that order; junction bases with no gene match: 18.

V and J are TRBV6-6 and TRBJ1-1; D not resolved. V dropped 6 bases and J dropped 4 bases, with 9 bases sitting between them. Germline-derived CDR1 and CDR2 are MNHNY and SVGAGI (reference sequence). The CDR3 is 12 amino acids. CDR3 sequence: CASSSWSTEAFF. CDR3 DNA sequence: TGTGCCAGCAGCTCGTGGTCCACTGAAGCTTTCTTT.

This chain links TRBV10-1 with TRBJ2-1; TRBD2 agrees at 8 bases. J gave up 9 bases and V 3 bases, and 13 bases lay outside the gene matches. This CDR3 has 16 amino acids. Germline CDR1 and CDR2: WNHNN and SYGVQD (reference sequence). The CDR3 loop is CASSDPTSGPSGEQFF. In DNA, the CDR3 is TGCGCCAGCAGTGACCCCACTAGCGGCCCATCCGGTGAGCAGTTCTTC.